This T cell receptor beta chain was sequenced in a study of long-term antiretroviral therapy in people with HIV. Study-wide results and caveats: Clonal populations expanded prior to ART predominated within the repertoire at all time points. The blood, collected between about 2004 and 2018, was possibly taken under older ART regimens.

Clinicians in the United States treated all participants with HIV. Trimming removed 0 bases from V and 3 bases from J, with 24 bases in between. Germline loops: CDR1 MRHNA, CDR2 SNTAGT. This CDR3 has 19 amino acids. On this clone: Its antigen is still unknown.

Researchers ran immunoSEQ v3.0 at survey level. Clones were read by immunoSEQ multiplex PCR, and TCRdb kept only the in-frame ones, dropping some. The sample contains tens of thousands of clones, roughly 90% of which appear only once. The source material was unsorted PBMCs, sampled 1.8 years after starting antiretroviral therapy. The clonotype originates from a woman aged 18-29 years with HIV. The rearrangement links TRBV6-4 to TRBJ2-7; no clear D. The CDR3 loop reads CASSDSALPCFKELYEQYF. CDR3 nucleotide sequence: TGTGCCAGCAGTGACTCGGCCCTACCGTGCTTCAAGGAGCTCTACGAGCAGTACTTC.